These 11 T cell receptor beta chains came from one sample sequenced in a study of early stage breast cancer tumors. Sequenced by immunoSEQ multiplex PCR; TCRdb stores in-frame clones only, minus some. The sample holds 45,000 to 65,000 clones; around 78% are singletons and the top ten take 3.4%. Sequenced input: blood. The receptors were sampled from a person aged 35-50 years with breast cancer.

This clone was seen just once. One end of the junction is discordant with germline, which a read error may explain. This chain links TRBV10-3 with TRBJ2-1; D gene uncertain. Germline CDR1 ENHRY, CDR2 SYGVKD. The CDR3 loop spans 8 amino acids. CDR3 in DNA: TGCTTAGGCGATGAGCAGTTCTTC. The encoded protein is CLGDEQFF.

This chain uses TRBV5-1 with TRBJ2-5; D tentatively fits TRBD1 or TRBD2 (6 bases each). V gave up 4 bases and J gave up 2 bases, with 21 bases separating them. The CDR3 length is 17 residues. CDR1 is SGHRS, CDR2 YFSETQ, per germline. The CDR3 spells CASSRLGALGSQETQYF. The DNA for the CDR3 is TGCGCCAGCAGCCGTCTGGGGGCCCTCGGGAGTCAAGAGACCCAGTACTTC.

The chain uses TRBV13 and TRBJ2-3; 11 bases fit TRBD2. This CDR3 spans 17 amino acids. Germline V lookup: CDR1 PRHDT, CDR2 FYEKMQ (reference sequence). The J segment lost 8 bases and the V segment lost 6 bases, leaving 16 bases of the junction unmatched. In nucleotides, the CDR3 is TGTGCCAGCAGTTTTAGTTGGGGCGTAGCGGGAGGGCTTACGCAGTATTTT. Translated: CASSFSWGVAGGLTQYF. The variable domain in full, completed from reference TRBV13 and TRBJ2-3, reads AAGVIQSPRHLIKEKRETATLKCYPIPRHDTVYWYQQGPGQDPQFLISFYEKMQSDKGSIPDRFSAQQFSDYHSELNMSSLELGDSALYFCASSFSWGVAGGLTQYFGPGTRLTVL.

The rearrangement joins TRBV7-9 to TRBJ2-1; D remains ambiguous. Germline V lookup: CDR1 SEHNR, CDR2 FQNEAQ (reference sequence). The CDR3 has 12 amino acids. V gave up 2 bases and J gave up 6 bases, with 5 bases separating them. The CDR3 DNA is TGTGCCAGCAGCTTATTAGTCAATGAGCAGTTCTTC. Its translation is CASSLLVNEQFF.

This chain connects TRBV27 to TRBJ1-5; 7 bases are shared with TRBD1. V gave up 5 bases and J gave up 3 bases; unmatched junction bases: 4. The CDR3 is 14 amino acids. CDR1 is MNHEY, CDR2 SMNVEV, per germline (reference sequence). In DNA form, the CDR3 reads TGTGCCAGCAGTCCCGGACAGGACAATCAGCCCCAGCATTTT. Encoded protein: CASSPGQDNQPQHF.

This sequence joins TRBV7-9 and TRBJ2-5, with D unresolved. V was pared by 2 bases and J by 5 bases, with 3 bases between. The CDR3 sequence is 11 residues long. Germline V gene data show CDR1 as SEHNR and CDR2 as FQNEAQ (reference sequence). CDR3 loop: CASSLSETQYF. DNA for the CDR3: TGTGCCAGCAGCTTATCTGAGACCCAGTACTTC.

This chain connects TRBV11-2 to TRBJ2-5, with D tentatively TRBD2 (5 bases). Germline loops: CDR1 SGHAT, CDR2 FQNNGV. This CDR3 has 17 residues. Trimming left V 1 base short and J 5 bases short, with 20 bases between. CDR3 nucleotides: TGTGCCAGCAGCTTAGGGACCCGCTCCGGGATAGGGGAGACCCAGTACTTC. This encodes CASSLGTRSGIGETQYF. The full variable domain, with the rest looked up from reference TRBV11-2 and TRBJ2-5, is EAGVAQSPRYKIIEKRQSVAFWCNPISGHATLYWYQQILGQGPKLLIQFQNNGVVDDSQLPKDRFSAERLKGVDSTLKIQPAKLEDSAVYLCASSLGTRSGIGETQYFGPGTRLLVL.

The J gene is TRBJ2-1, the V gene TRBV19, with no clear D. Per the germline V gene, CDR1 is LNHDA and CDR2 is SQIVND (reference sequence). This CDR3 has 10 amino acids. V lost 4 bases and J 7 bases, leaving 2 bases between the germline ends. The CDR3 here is CASSNNEQFF. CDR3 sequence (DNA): TGTGCCAGTAGTAATAATGAGCAGTTCTTC.

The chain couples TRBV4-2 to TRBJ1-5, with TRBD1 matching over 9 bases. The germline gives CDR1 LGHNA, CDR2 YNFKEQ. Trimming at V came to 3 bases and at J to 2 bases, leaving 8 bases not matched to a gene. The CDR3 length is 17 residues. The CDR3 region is CASSHQGTGKGNQPQHF. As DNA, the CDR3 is TGTGCCAGCAGCCATCAAGGGACAGGGAAGGGCAATCAGCCCCAGCATTTT.

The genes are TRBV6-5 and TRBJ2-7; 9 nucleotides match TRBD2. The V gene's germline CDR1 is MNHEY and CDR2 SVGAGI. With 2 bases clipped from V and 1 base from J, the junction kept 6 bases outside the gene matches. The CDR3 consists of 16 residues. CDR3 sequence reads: CASSYGSAGGSYEQYF. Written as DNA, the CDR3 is TGTGCCAGCAGTTACGGGAGTGCGGGAGGGTCCTACGAGCAGTACTTC.

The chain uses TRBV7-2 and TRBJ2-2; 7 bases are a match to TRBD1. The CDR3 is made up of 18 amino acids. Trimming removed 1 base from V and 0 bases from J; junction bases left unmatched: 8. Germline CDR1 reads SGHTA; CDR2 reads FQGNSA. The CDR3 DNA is TGTGCCAGCAGCTTAGTTCTGGGCCAGGGGGCGAACACCGGGGAGCTGTTTTTT. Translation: CASSLVLGQGANTGELFF. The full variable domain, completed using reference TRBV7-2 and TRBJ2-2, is GAGVSQSPSNKVTEKGKDVELRCDPISGHTALYWYRQSLGQGLEFLIYFQGNSAPDKSGLPSDRFSAERTGGSVSTLTIQRTQQEDSAVYLCASSLVLGQGANTGELFFGEGSRLTVL.